A selection of T cell receptor beta chains follows, all from one sample in a study of preoperative IRX-2 immunotherapy in early breast cancer. Generated by immunoSEQ multiplex PCR, the TCRdb table keeps only in-frame clones and is missing some. The sample has some 32,000 clones, around 83% seen once. The sequences come from lymph node tissue, collected from a patient treated with IRX-2 immunotherapy. The receptors were sampled from a human donor with breast cancer. CDR3s include the opening cysteine and the closing phenylalanine or tryptophan. A D gene is named only where the DNA matches it firmly. The size entry is marked missing in some rows and otherwise reads once, few, many or a size class.

V,D,J,size,CDR3,DNA
TRBV18,.,TRBJ1-5,once,CASSPEVTQPQHF,TGTGCCAGCTCACCTGAGGTTACTCAGCCCCAGCATTTT
TRBV5-1,TRBD2,TRBJ2-1,.,CASSLVSSGRAANEQFF,TGCGCCAGCAGCTTGGTGAGTAGCGGGAGGGCCGCCAATGAGCAGTTCTTC
TRBV5-1,TRBD1,TRBJ1-4,.,CASSMTGSTNEKLFF,TGCGCCAGCAGCATGACAGGGTCTACTAATGAAAAACTGTTTTTT
TRBV7-5,.,TRBJ2-5,.,CASSLVGGTQETQYF,TGTGCCAGCAGCTTAGTAGGGGGAACCCAAGAGACCCAGTACTTC
TRBV29-1,.,TRBJ2-4,few,CSVALRVGAGRNIQYF,TGCAGCGTTGCCCTCAGGGTGGGGGCAGGGCGGAACATTCAGTACTTC
TRBV19,.,TRBJ2-4,.,CASTPNGLAKNIQYF,TGTGCCAGTACCCCTAACGGGTTAGCCAAAAACATTCAGTACTTC
TRBV28,.,TRBJ2-2,.,CASSFLGRGITGELFF,TGTGCCAGCAGTTTCCTCGGCAGGGGAATCACCGGGGAGCTGTTTTTT
TRBV19,.,TRBJ1-2,.,CASTRGGLNYGYTF,TGTGCCAGTACCCGGGGGGGACTAAACTATGGCTACACCTTC
TRBV9,TRBD1,TRBJ2-5,.,CASSVQTGTHAETQYF,TGTGCCAGCAGCGTCCAGACAGGGACCCATGCGGAGACCCAGTACTTC
TRBV19,TRBD2,TRBJ2-3,.,CASRGLAGDTQYF,TGTGCCAGTAGGGGGCTAGCGGGGGATACGCAGTATTTT
TRBV18,.,TRBJ2-7,.,CASSLRDSYEQYF,TGTGCCAGCTCACTCCGAGACTCCTACGAGCAGTACTTC
TRBV10-3,.,TRBJ2-1,.,CAIRGRETSNEQFF,TGTGCCATCAGGGGCAGGGAGACATCCAATGAGCAGTTCTTC
TRBV10-2,.,TRBJ2-2,few,CASSESLSFAQGGPGELFF,TGCGCCAGCAGTGAGTCACTCTCATTCGCCCAGGGAGGCCCCGGGGAGCTGTTTTTT
TRBV19,.,TRBJ1-2,few,CASSISGQYGYTF,TGTGCCAGTAGTATATCCGGACAGTATGGCTACACCTTC
TRBV30,.,TRBJ1-1,.,CAWSTKRGGLAEAFF,TGTGCCTGGAGTACGAAGAGAGGGGGTTTAGCTGAAGCTTTCTTT
TRBV30,TRBD2,TRBJ2-7,.,CAWSVLAAYEQYF,TGTGCCTGGAGTGTACTAGCGGCCTACGAGCAGTACTTC
TRBV30,.,TRBJ1-4,once,CAWSLMKGPNEKLFF,TGTGCCTGGAGCCTCATGAAGGGGCCTAATGAAAAACTGTTTTTT
TRBV6-8,.,TRBJ1-3,.,CASSDTGNTIYF,TGTGCCAGCAGTGATACCGGAAACACCATATATTTT
TRBV19,TRBD1,TRBJ1-1,.,CASMGQGNTEAFF,TGTGCCAGTATGGGACAGGGGAACACTGAAGCTTTCTTT
TRBV6-7,.,TRBJ1-1,.,CASSLYSEAFF,TGTGCCAGCAGTTTATATTCTGAAGCTTTCTTT
TRBV30,TRBD1,TRBJ2-1,.,CAWSPGTGNGDEQFF,TGTGCCTGGAGTCCTGGGACAGGGAATGGGGATGAGCAGTTCTTC
TRBV7-2,.,TRBJ2-5,.,CASRKPGQETQYF,TGTGCCAGCAGGAAACCGGGACAAGAGACCCAGTACTTC
TRBV30,.,TRBJ1-5,.,CAWNPGISNQPQHF,TGTGCCTGGAATCCGGGGATAAGCAATCAGCCCCAGCATTTT
TRBV6-7,.,TRBJ1-2,few,CASHGQFYGYTF,TGTGCCAGCCACGGACAGTTCTATGGCTACACCTTC
TRBV15,.,TRBJ2-5,.,CATSRTDSKETQYF,TGTGCCACCAGCAGGACGGACAGCAAAGAGACCCAGTACTTC
TRBV6-8,TRBD1,TRBJ2-5,.,CASSYSTGQGRETQYF,TGTGCCAGCAGTTACTCGACTGGACAGGGGCGAGAGACCCAGTACTTC
TRBV10-2,.,TRBJ2-1,.,CASSETTPAYNEQFF,TGCGCCAGCAGTGAGACGACTCCTGCCTACAATGAGCAGTTCTTC
TRBV6-8,.,TRBJ2-7,.,CASSYSNSVNRPYEQYF,TGTGCCAGCAGTTACTCGAATAGTGTAAACAGGCCCTACGAGCAGTACTTC
TRBV30,.,TRBJ2-1,.,CAWSVFGNTYNEQFF,TGTGCCTGGAGTGTATTCGGTAATACCTACAATGAGCAGTTCTTC
TRBV6-8,.,TRBJ2-3,.,CASKDSNIDTQYF,TGTGCCAGCAAAGACAGTAACATAGATACGCAGTATTTT
TRBV10-3,.,TRBJ2-6,.,CATRSGANVLTF,TGTGCCACCCGCTCTGGGGCCAACGTCCTGACTTTC
TRBV30,.,TRBJ2-5,.,CAWTPRPFRETQYF,TGTGCCTGGACGCCCCGCCCGTTCCGGGAGACCCAGTACTTC
TRBV4-1,TRBD2,TRBJ2-1,.,CASSQGGAGGVDNEQFF,TGCGCCAGCAGCCAAGGGGGAGCGGGGGGCGTGGACAATGAGCAGTTCTTC
TRBV29-1,.,TRBJ1-1,.,CSVVVPMMGTEAFF,TGCAGCGTTGTAGTCCCCATGATGGGCACTGAAGCTTTCTTT
TRBV18,TRBD1,TRBJ2-1,.,CASSGDSYNEQFF,TGTGCCAGCTCGGGGGACAGTTACAATGAGCAGTTCTTC
TRBV6-8,.,TRBJ1-5,once,CASSYDLINQPQHF,TGTGCCAGCAGTTACGACCTAATAAATCAGCCCCAGCATTTT
TRBV6-8,TRBD2,TRBJ2-7,.,CASSYLMGLAGGRSYEQYF,TGTGCCAGCAGTTACTTAATGGGGCTAGCGGGGGGCCGGTCCTACGAGCAGTACTTC
TRBV30,.,TRBJ1-2,.,CAWSEGGYGYTF,TGTGCCTGGAGTGAGGGGGGCTATGGCTACACCTTC
TRBV29-1,.,TRBJ1-1,.,CSVEMTAEPEAFF,TGCAGCGTTGAGATGACAGCCGAGCCTGAAGCTTTCTTT
TRBV6-8,.,TRBJ2-5,.,CASSYSEPGAQYF,TGTGCCAGCAGTTACTCGGAGCCGGGGGCCCAGTACTTC
TRBV12-5,TRBD1,TRBJ1-2,.,CASGGPDRASYTF,TGTGCTAGTGGTGGGCCGGACAGGGCTAGCTACACCTTC